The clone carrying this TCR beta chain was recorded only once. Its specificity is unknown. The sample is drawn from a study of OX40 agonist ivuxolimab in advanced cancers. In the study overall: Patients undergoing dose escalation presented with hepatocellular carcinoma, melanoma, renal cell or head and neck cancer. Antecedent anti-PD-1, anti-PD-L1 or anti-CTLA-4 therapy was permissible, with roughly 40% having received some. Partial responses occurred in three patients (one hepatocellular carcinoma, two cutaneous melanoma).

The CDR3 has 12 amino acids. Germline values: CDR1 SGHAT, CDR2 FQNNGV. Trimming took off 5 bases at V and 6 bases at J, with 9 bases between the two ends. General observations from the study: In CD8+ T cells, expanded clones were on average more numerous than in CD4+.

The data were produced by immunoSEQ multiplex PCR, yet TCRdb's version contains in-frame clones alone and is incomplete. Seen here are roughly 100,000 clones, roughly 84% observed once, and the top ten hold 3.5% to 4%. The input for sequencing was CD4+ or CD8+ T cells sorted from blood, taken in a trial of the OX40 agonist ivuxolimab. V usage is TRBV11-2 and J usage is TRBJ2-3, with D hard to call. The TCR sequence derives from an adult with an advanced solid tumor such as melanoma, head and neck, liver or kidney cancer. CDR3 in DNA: TGTGCCAGCAGCCCCCTAGGGGATACGCAGTATTTT. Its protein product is CASSPLGDTQYF.